Listed below are T cell receptor beta chains from one sample, sequenced in a study of CD8 T cells in ankylosing spondylitis. MiXCR, run by TCRdb on the 5' RACE reads, gives a single entry per CDR3 protein. Of over 110,000 distinct CDR3 sequences in the sample, 7.5% to 9.5% were seen once. Sequencing was performed on synovial fluid, either unsorted or a sorted T cell fraction (not recorded which). Receptors originate from a male donor with ankylosing spondylitis. Both conserved end residues are part of each CDR3.

J gene: TRBJ2-1; V gene: TRBV20-1; CDR3 protein: CSARRGGRADEQFF
J gene: TRBJ1-5; V gene: TRBV4-2; CDR3 protein: CASSQDPEQPQHF
J gene: TRBJ2-7; V gene: TRBV7-9; CDR3 protein: CASSLVSGRVYEQYF
J gene: TRBJ2-1; V gene: TRBV5-4; CDR3 protein: CASSSRGSSYNEQFF
J gene: TRBJ1-1; V gene: TRBV20-1; CDR3 protein: CSARRGDILNTEAFF
J gene: TRBJ2-5; V gene: TRBV11-2; CDR3 protein: CASSLGVSGFGETQYF
J gene: TRBJ2-5; V gene: TRBV9; CDR3 protein: CASSVDPPGGALETQYF
J gene: TRBJ1-2; V gene: TRBV5-1; CDR3 protein: CASSPGGETSGYTF
J gene: TRBJ2-7; V gene: TRBV3-1; CDR3 protein: CASGPSDRGGYEQYF
J gene: TRBJ2-7; V gene: TRBV18; CDR3 protein: CASSPPDGTEQYF
J gene: TRBJ2-7; V gene: TRBV20-1; CDR3 protein: CSAKTGVHYEQYF
J gene: TRBJ2-7; V gene: TRBV7-2; CDR3 protein: CASSSKAGRDYEQYF
J gene: TRBJ1-6; V gene: TRBV20-1; CDR3 protein: CSARDSYNSPLHF
J gene: TRBJ2-5; V gene: TRBV7-2; CDR3 protein: CASSSNPSGMGETQYF
J gene: TRBJ2-1; V gene: TRBV20-1; CDR3 protein: CSAPRSGANEQFF
J gene: TRBJ2-7; V gene: TRBV5-1; CDR3 protein: CASSFETAVYEQYF
J gene: TRBJ1-1; V gene: TRBV18; CDR3 protein: CASSPDSPNTEAFF
J gene: TRBJ1-1; V gene: TRBV5-4; CDR3 protein: CASSLDLWSEAFF
J gene: TRBJ1-1; V gene: TRBV19; CDR3 protein: CASRPLRGRNTEAFF
J gene: TRBJ1-2; V gene: TRBV7-2; CDR3 protein: CASSFMGLYGYTF
J gene: TRBJ2-1; V gene: TRBV24-1; CDR3 protein: CATSDSPNLSVEQFF
J gene: TRBJ2-7; V gene: TRBV6-1; CDR3 protein: CASSTGQQYEQYF
J gene: TRBJ2-7; V gene: TRBV4-1; CDR3 protein: CASSYFGQDSYEQYF
J gene: TRBJ1-2; V gene: TRBV5-1; CDR3 protein: CASSFRDGDGYTF
J gene: TRBJ2-7; V gene: TRBV15; CDR3 protein: CATSRGGTSERREQYF
J gene: TRBJ1-6; V gene: TRBV7-9; CDR3 protein: CATGADYNSPLHF
J gene: TRBJ1-1; V gene: TRBV20-1; CDR3 protein: CSGVMGTGGTEAFF
J gene: TRBJ1-2; V gene: TRBV5-1; CDR3 protein: CASTSGTGGLSNYGYTF
J gene: TRBJ1-5; V gene: TRBV10-3; CDR3 protein: CAISEGYQPQHF
J gene: TRBJ1-5; V gene: TRBV5-1; CDR3 protein: CASSPGQGNRPQHF
J gene: TRBJ2-7; V gene: TRBV11-1; CDR3 protein: CASSFPTYEQYF
J gene: TRBJ2-5; V gene: TRBV6-1; CDR3 protein: CGLGDRWRETQYF
J gene: TRBJ2-1; V gene: TRBV7-2; CDR3 protein: CASSLAHWDEQFF
J gene: TRBJ1-1; V gene: TRBV11-2; CDR3 protein: CASSRWGVTEAFF
J gene: TRBJ2-7; V gene: TRBV19; CDR3 protein: CASSTTGGGYEQYF
J gene: TRBJ2-3; V gene: TRBV13; CDR3 protein: CASSLAPGLRGADTQYF
J gene: TRBJ2-5; V gene: TRBV4-1; CDR3 protein: CASSFRLAGVTAQETQYF
J gene: TRBJ2-1; V gene: TRBV27; CDR3 protein: CASSPVGGARNEQFF
J gene: TRBJ2-7; V gene: TRBV3-1; CDR3 protein: CASSQDRVTGREQYF
J gene: TRBJ2-1; V gene: TRBV23-1; CDR3 protein: CASGSSGRAPYNEQFF
J gene: TRBJ2-6; V gene: TRBV2; CDR3 protein: CASSGNPGANVLTF
J gene: TRBJ1-6; V gene: TRBV27; CDR3 protein: CASSLKGGSYNSPLHF
J gene: TRBJ1-2; V gene: TRBV20-1; CDR3 protein: CSAEPGQGNNYGYTF
J gene: TRBJ2-2; V gene: TRBV5-1; CDR3 protein: CASSGEGELFF
J gene: TRBJ2-7; V gene: TRBV10-3; CDR3 protein: CAIWTSGDEQYF
J gene: TRBJ2-5; V gene: TRBV3-1; CDR3 protein: CASSQGWFGPTQYF
J gene: TRBJ2-1; V gene: TRBV7-8; CDR3 protein: CASSSRTGPRNEQFF
J gene: TRBJ2-1; V gene: TRBV20-1; CDR3 protein: CSAGGVIAGALDEQFF
J gene: TRBJ2-4; V gene: TRBV3-1; CDR3 protein: CASSQRSAVLAKNIQYF
J gene: TRBJ2-1; V gene: TRBV29-1; CDR3 protein: CSGTSLGEQFF
J gene: TRBJ1-1; V gene: TRBV24-1; CDR3 protein: CATSDSRETEAFF
J gene: TRBJ2-7; V gene: TRBV5-1; CDR3 protein: CASSLSKWYEQYF
J gene: TRBJ2-5; V gene: TRBV7-2; CDR3 protein: CASSLTPGNVETQYF
J gene: TRBJ1-1; V gene: TRBV6-5; CDR3 protein: CASSYLQGNAFF